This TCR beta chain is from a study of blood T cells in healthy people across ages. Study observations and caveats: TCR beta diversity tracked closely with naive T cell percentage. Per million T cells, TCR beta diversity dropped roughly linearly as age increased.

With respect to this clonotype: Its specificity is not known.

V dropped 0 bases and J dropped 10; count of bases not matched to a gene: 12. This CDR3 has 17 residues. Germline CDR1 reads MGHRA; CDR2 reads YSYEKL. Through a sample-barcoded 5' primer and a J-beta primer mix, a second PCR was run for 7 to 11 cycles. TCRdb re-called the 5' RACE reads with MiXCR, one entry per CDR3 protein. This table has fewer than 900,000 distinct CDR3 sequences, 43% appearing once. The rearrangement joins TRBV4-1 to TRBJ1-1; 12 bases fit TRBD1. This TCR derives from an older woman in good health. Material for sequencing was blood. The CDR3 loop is CASSQEGPGTGGRVAFF. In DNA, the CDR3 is TGCGCCAGCAGCCAAGAGGGCCCTGGGACAGGGGGCCGCGTAGCTTTCTTT.